These 7 T cell receptor beta chains came from one sample sequenced in a study of blood T cell repertoires in COVID-19. The method was immunoSEQ multiplex PCR; TCRdb's version includes in-frame clones alone and lacks a portion of them. The profile shows 150,000 to 200,000 clones, about 93% of them singletons. Sequenced input: peripheral blood. These receptors all stem from a woman aged 45 to 65 with acute or convalescent COVID-19.

This sequence joins TRBV2 and TRBJ1-1, with 7 bases identical to TRBD1. With 4 bases clipped from V and 7 bases from J, the junction kept 6 bases outside the gene matches. The CDR3 has 13 residues. Germline-derived CDR1 and CDR2 are SNHLY and FYNNEI. CDR3 nucleotide sequence: TGTGCCAGCAGTGGGTACAGGGGCAATGAAGCTTTCTTT. This encodes CASSGYRGNEAFF.

The chain links TRBV10-3 to TRBJ2-7; D is possibly TRBD2 (6 bases). Between the trimmed V and J ends, which lost 6 bases and 2 bases, there was a span of 17 bases. The CDR3 is made up of 15 amino acids. Germline V lookup: CDR1 ENHRY, CDR2 SYGVKD. The CDR3 region is CAIRGGPSLTYEQYF. The CDR3 nucleotides are TGTGCCATCAGGGGGGGACCTTCTCTAACCTACGAGCAGTACTTC.

This chain joins TRBV24-1 and TRBJ1-2; D is ambiguous. Germline V CDR1 and CDR2: KGHDR, SFDVKD. The CDR3 totals 14 residues. The germline V and J ends were trimmed by 0 bases and 4 bases, with 8 bases remaining between them. As DNA, the CDR3 is TGTGCCACCAGTGATTTGAGACACACCTATGGCTACACCTTC. It encodes CATSDLRHTYGYTF.

The chain carries TRBV9 and TRBJ2-2; D ambiguous. Trimming removed 0 bases at V and 0 bases at J, with 6 bases between. This CDR3 has 15 amino acids. Germline CDR1 SGDLS, CDR2 YYNGEE. The CDR3 region has the DNA TGTGCCAGCAGCGTAGCGGCGGCGAACACCGGGGAGCTGTTTTTT. Residues: CASSVAAANTGELFF.

The chain uses TRBV7-9 and TRBJ2-7; 7 bases line up with TRBD1. The V and J ends lost 4 bases and 4 bases, in that order; junction bases with no gene match: 13. The CDR3 contains 16 residues. Germline V gene lookup returns CDR1 SEHNR and CDR2 FQNEAQ (reference sequence). In nucleotides, the CDR3 is TGTGCCAGCAGCTCGGCCTCCGGGACAGAGAATTACGAGCAGTACTTC. It is translated as CASSSASGTENYEQYF.

This clone was picked up one time. CDR3: CATSRGYNSPLHF. CDR3 DNA: TGTGCCACCAGTAGGGGGTATAATTCACCCCTCCACTTT. The J gene is TRBJ1-6, the V gene TRBV24-1, with D perhaps TRBD1 (6 bases). V was trimmed by 6 bases and J by 4 bases, leaving 6 bases between them. The CDR3 is 13 amino acids. Per the germline V gene, CDR1 is KGHDR and CDR2 is SFDVKD.

The V gene is TRBV2, the J gene TRBJ2-1, with D tentatively TRBD2 (6 bases). This CDR3 comprises 15 residues. Germline-derived CDR1 and CDR2 are SNHLY and FYNNEI. Trimming cost V 4 bases and J 5 bases, with 15 bases left between them. The DNA of the CDR3 is TGTGCCAGCAGTGGTATGGGGGGTAGAAACAATGAGCAGTTCTTC. Protein sequence: CASSGMGGRNNEQFF.